The present entry profiles one T cell receptor beta chain with its context. This entry comes from a study of Graves' ophthalmopathy and Graves' hyperthyroidism. Trimming pared 1 base from V and 5 bases from J, leaving 5 bases between. The CDR3 covers 12 residues. Germline CDR1 and CDR2: LGHNT and FRNRAP. The authors amplified TCR beta CDR3 regions, and they did so from RNA transcripts for repertoire sequencing. Second-round multiplex PCR followed a first-round RT-PCR using HTBI primers. A single record per CDR3 protein comes from TCRdb applying MiXCR to the multiplex PCR reads. The sample comprises 660,000 or so distinct CDR3 sequences, more than 40% of which are singletons, and around 3.3% rests with the top ten.

The source material was peripheral blood. This TCR came from an adult man with Graves' ophthalmopathy. The V call is TRBV12-5, the J call TRBJ2-5; D is unresolved. This CDR3 reads CASGLDYETQYF. For the CDR3, the DNA is TGTGCTAGTGGTTTGGATTACGAGACCCAGTACTTC.